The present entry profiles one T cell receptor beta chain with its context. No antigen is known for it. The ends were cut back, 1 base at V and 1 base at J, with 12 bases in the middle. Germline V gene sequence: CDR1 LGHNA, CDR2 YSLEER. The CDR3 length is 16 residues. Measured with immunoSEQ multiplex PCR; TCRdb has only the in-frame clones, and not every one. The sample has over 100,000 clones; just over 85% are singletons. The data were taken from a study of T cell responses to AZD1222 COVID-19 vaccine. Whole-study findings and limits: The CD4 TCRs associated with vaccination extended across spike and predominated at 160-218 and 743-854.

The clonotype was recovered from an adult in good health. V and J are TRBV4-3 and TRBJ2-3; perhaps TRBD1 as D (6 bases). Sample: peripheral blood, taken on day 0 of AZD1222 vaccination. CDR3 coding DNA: TGCGCCAGCAGCCAAGCGTTGGGGGCAGGCACAGATACGCAGTATTTT. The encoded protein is CASSQALGAGTDTQYF.